The T cell receptor beta chain under discussion was sequenced for a study of beta chain features in type 1 diabetes (dated by TCRdb to about 2018). Some background on the complete study: Mean age, gender distribution, total cell number and subset yield did not differ between patients and healthy donors. A total of 100 million to 110 million sorted cells were examined across all samples, and a strong correlation was observed between cell number per subset and RNA yield. Whereas all 30 or so donors provided naive and central memory subsets, regulatory and stem cell-like memory subsets were isolated from just 8 patients and roughly 8 healthy donors. The study compared TCRB repertoires of sorted circulating CD4+ T cell subsets between recently diagnosed type 1 diabetes patients and matched healthy donors.

The High Capacity cDNA Reverse Transcription Kit was used to reverse transcribe all of the isolated RNA, meaning that expressed TCRB transcripts were what got sequenced. Naive, central memory and regulatory T cell samples underwent deep immunoSEQ sequencing, averaging about 3.57 million total reads per sample. Sorted cells were lysed in RLT buffer, and RNA was extracted using DNase-treated RNeasy Micro or Mini kits according to cell number. To prevent cross-contamination, every cell subset was processed on its own, while patient and healthy donor samples were processed together. Using the immunoSEQ multiplex PCR, TCRB sequences were amplified from cDNA into 87-bp fragments spanning the CDR3 region. Sequencing of the amplicons was performed on the Illumina HiSeq platform. Under the source paper's analysis protocol: Synthetic template baselines were used to correct PCR bias computationally, reads within Hamming distance 2 were collapsed together, and singletons that could not be merged were discarded. Reads were aligned to IMGT to assign V, D and J genes, CDR3 length, and insertions or deletions at six rearrangement sites. Within each subset, clonotype counts were normalized to sorted cell number, after which true diversity and Gini coefficients were computed with the tcR R package. The overlap coefficient, calculated on TCRB nucleotide sequences, was used to measure repertoire sharing. As a proxy for the pre-selection repertoire, out-of-frame TCRB sequences from naive cells were analyzed. As stored in TCRdb, this immuneACCESS dataset retains in-frame rearrangements with V and J assigned. A fraction of the clones does not appear; measured against another copy, unresolved V genes explain less than half of the discrepancy, and the remainder lacks a known reason. V and J calls and clone size are given by that table; D and trimming were obtained from the DNA. The sample profile shows around 300,000 clones; roughly 9.6% of them were found once. Roughly 0.014% of the sample goes to the ten largest clones.

From each donor, a single peripheral blood sample of approximately 0.11 L on average was drawn into heparinised tubes. Using a panel that included CD45RO, CCR7, CD25, CD127, CD95 and CD27, naive, central memory, regulatory and stem cell-like memory CD4+ T cells were sorted on a BD FACSAria II. Purity was above 95% for every sorted population. Right away, PBMCs were isolated by Lymphoprep density gradient centrifugation and were stained directly, with no culture step. To minimize batch effects, samples were stained and sorted in pairs, one healthy donor with one patient per experiment. Counted from cysteine to phenylalanine, this CDR3 has 16 amino acids. The sequence is cut down to CDR3 DNA, 48 bases in frame from base 1. For CDR1 and CDR2, the germline V gene (reference sequence) lists SGHAT and FQDESV. Trimming costs V 4 bases and J 4 bases, and their ends lie 14 bases apart. About this clone: Its antigen target is currently unknown. Within one base of it there is no much larger clone, and no base qualities were kept.

What the research found in general, with its limitations: HLA sub-analyses involved small numbers of individuals, so any influence of HLA type on TCRB rearrangement remained unresolved. Because cDNA was sequenced instead of genomic DNA, activated cells with high expression could be over-represented, although the groups did not differ in activation or CD3 levels. Shorter templates might have been favored by PCR, but patient and control samples were amplified and corrected together, so both groups would have been affected equally by any skew. Patients with type 1 diabetes made fewer insertions and deleted more nucleotides at VDJ recombination sites, implying thymic rearrangement abnormalities. A moderate but significant shortening of TCRB CDR3 length was observed in type 1 diabetes patients in all four CD4+ subsets. Naive, central memory and regulatory TCRB repertoires appeared more similar among patients than among healthy donors.

The chain employs TRBV11-1 and TRBJ2-6; TRBD2 is perhaps the D gene, given 5 matching bases. The TCR was taken from a woman aged 30 to 39 in good health. Source material: naive CD4+ T cells from blood. The sample's cell subset or site label is to be understood as: true naive CD4+ T cells. In nucleotide form, the sequence is TGTGCCAGCAGCTCCCCGGACGGGAACGGGGCCAACGTCCTGACTTTC. Translated, it reads CASSSPDGNGANVLTF.